This T cell receptor beta chain was captured by sequencing in a study of T cell responses to AZD1222 COVID-19 vaccine. The CDR3 has 19 residues. Looked up from germline, CDR1 is MGHRA and CDR2 is YSYEKL. Trimming stripped 0 bases from V and 0 bases from J, with 18 bases between. This clone was seen a single time. The method was immunoSEQ multiplex PCR; TCRdb's version includes in-frame clones alone and lacks a portion of them. Of nearly 110,000 clones in the sample, approximately 90% were seen once. This receptor was taken from an adult who received the AZD1222 COVID-19 vaccine. The V and J genes are TRBV4-1 and TRBJ2-1; D not resolved. The sample here was peripheral blood, taken 28 days after the second AZD1222 dose. CDR3 DNA sequence: TGCGCCAGCAGCCAAGAAGGGTTGGTGGGCCCCTCCTCCTACAATGAGCAGTTCTTC. Translation: CASSQEGLVGPSSYNEQFF.